This T cell receptor beta chain was captured by sequencing in a study of response to subunit inactivated influenza vaccine. TCRdb reanalysed the RT-PCR reads using MiXCR and keeps one entry per CDR3 protein. This table has over 800,000 distinct CDR3 sequences, around 20% appearing once. The V gene lost 1 base and the J gene lost 5 bases, with 11 bases spanning the gap. This CDR3 region has 13 residues. Germline V lookup: CDR1 SQVTM, CDR2 ANQGSEA. General study findings and limits: After each seasonal influenza vaccination, few new T cells are recruited, the authors suggested.

A few counts support this clonotype. Its antigen is still unknown. The chain recombines TRBV29-1 with TRBJ1-2; tentative D call: TRBD1 (6 bases). This receptor was obtained from a middle-aged man who received an inactivated influenza vaccine. The material was PBMCs from blood, obtained about 5 days after vaccination. In DNA form, the CDR3 reads TGCAGCGTTGAAGGGTGGGGGCTTTATGGCTACACCTTC. It encodes CSVEGWGLYGYTF.